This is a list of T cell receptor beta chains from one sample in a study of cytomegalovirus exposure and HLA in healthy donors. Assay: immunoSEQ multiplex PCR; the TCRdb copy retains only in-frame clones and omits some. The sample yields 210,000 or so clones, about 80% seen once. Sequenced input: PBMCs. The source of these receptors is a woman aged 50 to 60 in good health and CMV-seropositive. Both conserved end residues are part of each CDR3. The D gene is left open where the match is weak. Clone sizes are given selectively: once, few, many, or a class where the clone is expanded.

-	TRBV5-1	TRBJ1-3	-	CASSLVPGMAGNTIYF	TGCGCCAGCAGCTTGGTTCCAGGGATGGCTGGAAACACCATATATTTT
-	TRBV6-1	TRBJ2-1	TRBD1	CASSEPHTQGGHNEQFF	TGTGCCAGCAGCGAACCTCATACACAGGGGGGCCACAATGAGCAGTTCTTC
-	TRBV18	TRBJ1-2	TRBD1	CASSRLRDRSSNYGYTF	TGTGCCAGCTCACGACTCCGGGACAGGAGTTCTAACTATGGCTACACCTTC
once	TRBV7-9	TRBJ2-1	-	CASSPGQTTTFNEQFF	TGTGCCAGCAGCCCGGGTCAAACAACCACCTTTAATGAGCAGTTCTTC
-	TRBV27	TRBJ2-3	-	CASSLRRVSTDTQYF	TGTGCCAGCAGTTTAAGACGGGTCAGCACAGATACGCAGTATTTT
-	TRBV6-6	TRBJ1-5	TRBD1	CASSYQGAGNQPQHF	TGTGCCAGCAGTTACCAGGGGGCGGGCAATCAGCCCCAGCATTTT
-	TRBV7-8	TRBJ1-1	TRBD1	CASSPQGGRAEAFF	TGTGCCAGCAGCCCCCAGGGGGGAAGGGCTGAAGCTTTCTTT
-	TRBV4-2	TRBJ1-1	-	CASSQDRTASIAFF	TGTGCCAGCAGCCAAGACCGGACAGCCTCTATAGCTTTCTTT
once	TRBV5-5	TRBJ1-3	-	CASSLGYSSGNTIYF	TGTGCCAGCAGCTTGGGCTATAGCTCTGGAAACACCATATATTTT
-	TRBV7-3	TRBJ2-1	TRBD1	CASSSGTGDYNKQFF	TGTGCCAGCAGCTCAGGGACAGGGGACTACAATAAGCAGTTCTTC
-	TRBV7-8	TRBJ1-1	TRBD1	CASTTGAGVTEAFF	TGTGCCAGCACCACAGGGGCAGGGGTCACTGAAGCTTTCTTT
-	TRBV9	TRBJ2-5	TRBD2	CASSPLAGAETQYF	TGTGCCAGCAGCCCTCTAGCGGGGGCAGAGACCCAGTACTTC
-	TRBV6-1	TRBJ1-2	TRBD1	CASSELKGGASGYTF	TGTGCCAGCAGTGAACTCAAAGGGGGCGCGTCTGGCTACACCTTC
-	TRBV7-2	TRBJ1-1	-	CASSPAVRTEAFF	TGTGCCAGCAGCCCAGCGGTCAGGACTGAAGCTTTCTTT